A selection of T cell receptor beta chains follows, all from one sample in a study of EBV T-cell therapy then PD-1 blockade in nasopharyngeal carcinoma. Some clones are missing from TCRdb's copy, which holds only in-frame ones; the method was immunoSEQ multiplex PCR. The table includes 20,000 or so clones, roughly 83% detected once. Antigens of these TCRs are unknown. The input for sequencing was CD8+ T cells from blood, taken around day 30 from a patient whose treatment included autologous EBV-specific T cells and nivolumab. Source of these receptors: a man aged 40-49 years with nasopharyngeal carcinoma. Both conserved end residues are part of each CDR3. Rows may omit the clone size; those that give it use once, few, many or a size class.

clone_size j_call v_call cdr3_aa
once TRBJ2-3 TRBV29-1 CSVGGSGSTDTQYF
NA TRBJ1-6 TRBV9 CASSGGQGRDSPLHF
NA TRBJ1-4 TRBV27 CASSLSQRVSGKNEKLFF
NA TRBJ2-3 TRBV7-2 CASGGGFDTQYF
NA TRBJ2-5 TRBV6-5 CASSRGRRRETQYF
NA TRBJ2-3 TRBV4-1 CASSPRGGDTQYF
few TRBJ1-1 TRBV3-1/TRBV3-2 CASREEMNTEAFF
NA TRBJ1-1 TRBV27 CASRLLGTLEAFF
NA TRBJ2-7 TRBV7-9 CASSPGGPRSSYEQYF
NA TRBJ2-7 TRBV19 CASSIGYEQYF
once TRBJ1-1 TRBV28 CASRYIPGQLNTEAFF
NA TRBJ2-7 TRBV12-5 CASGLVWDSSSYEQYF
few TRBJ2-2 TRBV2 CASNTLGTANTGELFF
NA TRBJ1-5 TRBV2 CASRENQPQHF
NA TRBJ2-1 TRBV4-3 CASSHPGGGNEQFF
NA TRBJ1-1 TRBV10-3 CAIGTGRRNTEAFF
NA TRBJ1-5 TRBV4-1 CASSQEGWQPQHF
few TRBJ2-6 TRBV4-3 CASSQEVWGSGANVLTF
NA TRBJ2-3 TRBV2 CASRNTRSGSDTQYF
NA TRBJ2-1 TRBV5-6 CASNTATGYNEQFF
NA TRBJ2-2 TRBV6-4 CASSEGGAGELFF
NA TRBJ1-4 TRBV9 CASSVGDGVNEKLFF
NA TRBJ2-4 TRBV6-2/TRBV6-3 CASSSDLAKNIQYF
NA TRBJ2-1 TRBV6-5 CASTEGSVNNEQFF
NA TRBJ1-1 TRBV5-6 CASSSWNIEAFF
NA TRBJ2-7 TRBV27 CASSLSVPQGAQYF
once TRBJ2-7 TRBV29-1 CSATKVGGPYEQYF
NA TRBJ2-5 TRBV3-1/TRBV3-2 CASSQTDPRDQYF
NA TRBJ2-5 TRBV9 CASSKPSGSNQETQYF